A selection of T cell receptor beta chains follows, all from one sample in a study of T cell responses to AZD1222 COVID-19 vaccine. Generated by immunoSEQ multiplex PCR, the TCRdb table keeps only in-frame clones and is missing some. The top ten clones hold roughly 6% of a sample with 90,000 to 120,000 clones, over 80% of them seen once. The sample here was peripheral blood, taken 28 days after the second AZD1222 dose. The receptors shown here come from an adult who received the AZD1222 COVID-19 vaccine. The conserved cysteine and the conserved F or W are not part of the CDR3 here.

TRBJ2-7 TRBV27 ASSIRGQQYLYEQY
TRBJ2-1 TRBV6-2/TRBV6-3 ASSRLAVNHNEQF
TRBJ2-7 TRBV10-2 ASRLRSGELGEQY
TRBJ1-6 TRBV12-5 ASGLVLGIGNSPLH
TRBJ1-1 TRBV27 ASSLSVNTEAF
TRBJ1-1 TRBV27 ASSQPGTGNTEAF
TRBJ2-7 TRBV18 ASSLSPSGGYEQY
TRBJ2-1 TRBV11-3 ASSYDHSVDEQF
TRBJ1-5 TRBV2 ASSEDRHSNQPQH
TRBJ1-4 TRBV7-6 ASSLAVGNEKLF
TRBJ1-4 TRBV6-5 ASSYTHTLNEKLF
TRBJ1-5 TRBV28 ASSATGFQPQH
TRBJ2-7 TRBV27 ASSDRAGGGYEQY
TRBJ1-4 TRBV12-3/TRBV12-4 ASSHRGYQKLF
TRBJ1-1 TRBV6-5 ASSYGGTEAF
TRBJ1-2 TRBV6-1 ASSEADRDYGYT
TRBJ1-2 TRBV12-5 ASGLSTGYYGYT
TRBJ2-3 TRBV5-1 ASSSRTDTQY
TRBJ1-5 TRBV18 ASAISRWQAKGQPQH
TRBJ1-6 TRBV4-1 ASSQGQGANSPLH
TRBJ2-1 TRBV28 ASTTLAGGANEQF
TRBJ1-5 TRBV5-8 ASIGRVQPQH
TRBJ2-3 TRBV11-3 ASSLGDGTDTQY
TRBJ1-5 TRBV6-5 ASSPRLSSNQPQH
TRBJ2-5 TRBV19 ASTSGGRATQY
TRBJ2-2 TRBV9 ASSVEFFNTGELF
TRBJ1-5 TRBV30 AWSVGGQINQPQH
TRBJ2-1 TRBV12-3/TRBV12-4 ASTLGGNEQF
TRBJ1-5 TRBV30 AWDRGVNQPQH
TRBJ1-2 TRBV30 AWSKDRGMRGYT
TRBJ2-3 TRBV29-1 SVGLGQRGGRGDTQY
TRBJ1-1 TRBV6-2/TRBV6-3 ASSYSPGDGHTEAF
TRBJ2-1 TRBV9 ASMGRGRDEQF
TRBJ2-7 TRBV28 ASSSQGRLGYEQY
TRBJ2-7 TRBV20-1 SASYTAAGDYYEQY
TRBJ1-2 TRBV28 ASSTPGTGATGYT
TRBJ1-4 TRBV4-1 ASSQDRGTYNEKLF
TRBJ1-5 TRBV6-2/TRBV6-3 ASSYLGQGRNQPQH
TRBJ1-1 TRBV6-2/TRBV6-3 ASSYSLGGQGATEAF
TRBJ1-2 TRBV3-1/TRBV3-2 ASSLFPGASYGYT
TRBJ1-6 TRBV19 PRPTGDNSPLH
TRBJ2-7 TRBV12-3/TRBV12-4 ASRAGTAGEQY
TRBJ2-7 TRBV29-1 SATAGGTY